Listed below are T cell receptor beta chains from one sample, sequenced in a study of blood T cell repertoires in COVID-19. TCRdb's table, derived via immunoSEQ multiplex PCR, lists solely in-frame clones and lacks some. The sample lists roughly 100,000 clones, about 78% occurring once. Sequences were obtained from peripheral blood. Receptors originate from a man aged 55 to 70 with active or convalescent COVID-19. Both conserved end residues are part of each CDR3. Fields, in order: V gene, CDR3 protein.

>TRBV6-2/TRBV6-3
CASSHTPFGLADNEQFF
>TRBV12-3/TRBV12-4
CASSGLEVYGYTF
>TRBV12-3/TRBV12-4
CASRGQGDQPQHF
>TRBV27
CASSPTPGGKLFF
>TRBV7-9
CASSLEGLSPGHIQYF
>TRBV19
CASSITGWEGANVLTF
>TRBV5-4
CASSATSGGSSYNEQFF
>TRBV27
CASSFRPPSAGANVLTF
>TRBV3-1/TRBV3-2
CASSQGGPNEKLFF
>TRBV2
CASIEGGRSAGELFF
>TRBV4-1
CASSQQGFGIQYF
>TRBV14
CASSQDARLAGNNEQFF
>TRBV12-3/TRBV12-4
CASSFGTEQFF
>TRBV5-1
CASSLDRAGANEQYF
>TRBV4-1
CASSPNPSGKETQYF
>TRBV19
CASSILRGRQPQHF
>TRBV27
CASMRASGSYGELFF
>TRBV5-1
CASSPGHLNTEAFF
>TRBV3-1/TRBV3-2
CASSQDSWTSGSLHEQYF
>TRBV2
CARSRTGTREQYF
>TRBV5-1
CASSYGTGNYGYTF
>TRBV11-2
CASSLGNRGNKDTQYF
>TRBV30
CAWGPGYNEQFF
>TRBV28
CASIRGRGHHTEAFF
>TRBV11-2
CASSLSTSGRAYNEQFF
>TRBV2
CASSGGGVNTIYF
>TRBV3-1/TRBV3-2
CASSLKNTEAFF
>TRBV7-9
CASSSLSSGNTIYF
>TRBV15
CATEGGDEQYF
>TRBV27
CASSLGRGTSEYSYEQYF